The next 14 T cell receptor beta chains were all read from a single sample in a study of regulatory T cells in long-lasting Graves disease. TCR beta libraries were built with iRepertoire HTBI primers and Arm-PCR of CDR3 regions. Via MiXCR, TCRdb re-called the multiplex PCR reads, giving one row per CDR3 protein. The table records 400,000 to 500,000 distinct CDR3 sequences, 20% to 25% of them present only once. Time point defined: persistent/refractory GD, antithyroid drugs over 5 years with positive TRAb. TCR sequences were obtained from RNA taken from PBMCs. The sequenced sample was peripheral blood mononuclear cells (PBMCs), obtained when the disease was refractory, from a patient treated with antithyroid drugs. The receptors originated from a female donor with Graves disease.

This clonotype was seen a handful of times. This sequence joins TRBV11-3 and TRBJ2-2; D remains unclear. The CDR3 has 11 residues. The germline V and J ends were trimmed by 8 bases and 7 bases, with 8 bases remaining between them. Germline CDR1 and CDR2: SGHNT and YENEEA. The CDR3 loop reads CASHLHGELFF. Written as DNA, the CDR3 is TGTGCCAGCCATCTGCACGGGGAGCTGTTTTTT.

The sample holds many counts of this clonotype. Written as DNA, the CDR3 is TGTGCCAGCAGTGACAGGAGGAACACTGAAGCTTTCTTT. It specifies CASSDRRNTEAFF. This chain uses TRBV2 with TRBJ1-1; D is unclear. V lost 3 bases and J 1 base, leaving 6 bases between the germline ends. CDR3 size: 13 residues. Germline V gives CDR1 SNHLY, CDR2 FYNNEI. Full variable domain (remainder filled in from reference TRBV2 and TRBJ1-1): EPEVTQTPSHQVTQMGQEVILRCVPISNHLYFYWYRQILGQKVEFLVSFYNNEISEKSEIFDDQFSVERPDGSNFTLKIRSTKLEDSAMYFCASSDRRNTEAFFGQGTRLTVV.

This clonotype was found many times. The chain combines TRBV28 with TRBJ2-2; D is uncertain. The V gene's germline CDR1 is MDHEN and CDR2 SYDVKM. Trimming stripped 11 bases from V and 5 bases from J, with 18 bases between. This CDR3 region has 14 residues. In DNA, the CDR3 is TGTGCCGCCGGAAACCTTAGGTGGACCGGGGAGCTGTTTTTT. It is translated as CAAGNLRWTGELFF. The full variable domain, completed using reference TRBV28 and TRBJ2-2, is DVKVTQSSRYLVKRTGEKVFLECVQDMDHENMFWYRQDPGLGLRLIYFSYDVKMKEKGDIPEGYSVSREKKERFSLILESASTNQTSMYLCAAGNLRWTGELFFGEGSRLTVL.

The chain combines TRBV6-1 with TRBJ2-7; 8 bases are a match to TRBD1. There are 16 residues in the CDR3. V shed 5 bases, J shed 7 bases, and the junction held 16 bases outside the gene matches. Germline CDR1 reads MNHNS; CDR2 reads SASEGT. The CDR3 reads CASSQSTGTGHGEQYF. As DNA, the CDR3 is TGTGCCAGCAGTCAATCAACCGGGACAGGCCACGGAGAGCAGTACTTC.

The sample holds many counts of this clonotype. CDR3 region: CASSAGGGPYEQYF. The DNA of the CDR3 is TGTGCCAGCAGCGCGGGGGGGGGCCCCTACGAGCAGTACTTC. The chain combines TRBV11-2 with TRBJ2-7; 9 bases are a match to TRBD2. The CDR3 length is 14 residues. CDR1 is SGHAT and CDR2 is FQNNGV in the germline V gene. After removal of 5 bases from V and 2 bases from J, the junction contained 4 bases not matched to a gene.

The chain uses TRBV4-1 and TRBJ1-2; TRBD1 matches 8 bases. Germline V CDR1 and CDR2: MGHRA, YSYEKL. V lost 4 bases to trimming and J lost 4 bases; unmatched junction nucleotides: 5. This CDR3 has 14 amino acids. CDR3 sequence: CASSRPGTGYGYTF. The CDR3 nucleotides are TGCGCCAGCAGCCGTCCGGGGACAGGCTATGGCTACACCTTC.

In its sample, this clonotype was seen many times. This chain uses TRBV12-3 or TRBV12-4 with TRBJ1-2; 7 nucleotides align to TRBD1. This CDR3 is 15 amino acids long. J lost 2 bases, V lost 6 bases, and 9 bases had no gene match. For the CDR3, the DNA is TGTGCCAGCAGGTCAGCGACAGGGATGAACTATGGCTACACCTTC. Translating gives CASRSATGMNYGYTF.

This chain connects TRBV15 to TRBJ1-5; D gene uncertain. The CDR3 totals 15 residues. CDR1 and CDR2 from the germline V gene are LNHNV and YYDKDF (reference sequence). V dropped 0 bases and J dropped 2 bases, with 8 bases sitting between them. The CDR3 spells CATSREGGRNQPQHF. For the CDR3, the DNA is TGTGCCACCAGCAGAGAGGGAGGACGCAATCAGCCCCAGCATTTT.

CDR3 DNA: TGTGCCAGTAGTATAACGGACAGGGGGCGCACTGAAGCTTTCTTT. Protein: CASSITDRGRTEAFF. The chain employs TRBV19 and TRBJ1-1, with 11 bases fitting TRBD1. The ends lost 2 bases at V and 4 bases at J; junction bases unmatched: 3. This CDR3 contains 15 residues. Germline V gene data show CDR1 as LNHDA and CDR2 as SQIVND (reference sequence). The whole variable domain, remainder taken from reference TRBV19 and TRBJ1-1, is DGGITQSPKYLFRKEGQNVTLSCEQNLNHDAMYWYRQDPGQGLRLIYYSQIVNDFQKGDIAEGYSVSREKKESFPLTVTSAQKNPTAFYLCASSITDRGRTEAFFGQGTRLTVV.

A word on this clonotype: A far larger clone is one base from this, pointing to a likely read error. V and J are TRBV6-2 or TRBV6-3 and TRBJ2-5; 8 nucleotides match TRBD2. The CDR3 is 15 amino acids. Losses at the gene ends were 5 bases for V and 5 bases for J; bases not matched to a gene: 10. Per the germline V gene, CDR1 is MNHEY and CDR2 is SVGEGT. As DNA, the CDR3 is TGTGCCAGCAGTGAAACCAGCGGGAGTATGGAGACCCAGTACTTC. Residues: CASSETSGSMETQYF.

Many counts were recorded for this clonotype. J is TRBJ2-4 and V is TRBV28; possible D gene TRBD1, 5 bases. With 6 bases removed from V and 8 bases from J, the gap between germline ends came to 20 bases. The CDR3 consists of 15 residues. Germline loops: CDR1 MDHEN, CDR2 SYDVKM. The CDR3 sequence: CASRPRVPALHIQYF. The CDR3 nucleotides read TGTGCCAGCAGGCCCAGGGTTCCAGCGTTACACATTCAGTACTTC.

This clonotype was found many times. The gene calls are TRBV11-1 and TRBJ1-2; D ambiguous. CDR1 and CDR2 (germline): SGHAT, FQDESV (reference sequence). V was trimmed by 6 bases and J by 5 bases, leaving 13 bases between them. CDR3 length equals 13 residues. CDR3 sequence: CASSSSGWYGYTF. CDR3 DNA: TGTGCCAGCAGTTCGAGTGGGTGGTATGGCTACACCTTC.

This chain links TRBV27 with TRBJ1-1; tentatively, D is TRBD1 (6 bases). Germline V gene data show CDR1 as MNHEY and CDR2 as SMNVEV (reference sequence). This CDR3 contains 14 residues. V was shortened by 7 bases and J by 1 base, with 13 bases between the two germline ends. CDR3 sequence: CASTPDSENTEAFF. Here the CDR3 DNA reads TGTGCCAGCACCCCGGACAGCGAGAACACTGAAGCTTTCTTT.

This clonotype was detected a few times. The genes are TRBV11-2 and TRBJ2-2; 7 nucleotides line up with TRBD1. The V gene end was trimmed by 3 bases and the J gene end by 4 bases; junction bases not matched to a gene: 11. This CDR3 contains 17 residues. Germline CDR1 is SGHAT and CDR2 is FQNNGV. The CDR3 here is CASSFPETGYSTGELFF. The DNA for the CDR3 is TGTGCCAGCAGCTTCCCAGAGACAGGGTACTCCACCGGGGAGCTGTTTTTT.